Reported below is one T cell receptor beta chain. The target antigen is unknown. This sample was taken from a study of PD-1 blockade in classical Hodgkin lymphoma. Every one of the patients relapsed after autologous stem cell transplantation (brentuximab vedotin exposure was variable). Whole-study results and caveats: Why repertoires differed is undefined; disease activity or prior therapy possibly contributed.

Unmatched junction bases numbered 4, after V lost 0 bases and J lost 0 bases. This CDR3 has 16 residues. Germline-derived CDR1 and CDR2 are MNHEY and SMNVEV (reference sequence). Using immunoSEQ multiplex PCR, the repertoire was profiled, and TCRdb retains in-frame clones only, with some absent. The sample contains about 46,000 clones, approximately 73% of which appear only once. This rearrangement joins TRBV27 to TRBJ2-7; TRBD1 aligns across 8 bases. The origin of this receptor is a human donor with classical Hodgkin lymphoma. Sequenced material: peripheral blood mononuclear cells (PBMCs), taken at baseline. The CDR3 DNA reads TGTGCCAGCAGTTTATCTGGACAGGGTCTCTCCTACGAGCAGTACTTC. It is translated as CASSLSGQGLSYEQYF.